Following are 26 T cell receptor beta chains from one sample sequenced in a study of response to subunit inactivated influenza vaccine. TCRdb re-analysed the RT-PCR reads in MiXCR, keeping a single row per CDR3 protein. The sample has about 300,000 distinct CDR3 sequences, roughly 22% seen once; the top ten hold roughly a tenth. This sample comprised PBMCs from blood, obtained around 22 months after vaccination. Receptor source: a man aged 50 to 75 who received an inactivated influenza vaccine.

This chain connects TRBV2 to TRBJ1-1; the D gene is possibly TRBD1 (5 bases). This CDR3 has 13 amino acids. V lost 8 bases, J lost 7 bases, and 17 bases lay in between. Germline V gene sequence: CDR1 SNHLY, CDR2 FYNNEI. CDR3 region: CASGGGGKGEAFF. CDR3 nucleotides: TGTGCCAGCGGTGGTGGGGGGAAGGGTGAAGCTTTCTTT.

The chain carries TRBV5-1 and TRBJ1-6; D uncertain. Germline V gives CDR1 SGHRS, CDR2 YFSETQ. Trimming left V 0 bases short and J 5 bases short, with 9 bases between. The CDR3 sequence is 15 residues long. The CDR3, as DNA: TGCGCCAGCAGCTTGGAGATGAGAAATAATTCACCCCTCCACTTT. This gives the protein CASSLEMRNNSPLHF.

The chain combines TRBV12-3 or TRBV12-4 with TRBJ1-6; a weak D match, TRBD1 (5 bases). With 3 bases removed from V and 7 bases from J, the gap between germline ends came to 10 bases. The CDR3 is 14 amino acids. The CDR3 coding sequence is TGTGCCAGCAGTTTTGGGGGGAGAAATTCACCCCTCCACTTT. Protein: CASSFGGRNSPLHF.

V gene TRBV5-1 combines with J gene TRBJ1-5, with 8 bases fitting TRBD1. The germline CDR1 and CDR2 sequences are SGHRS and YFSETQ. With 0 bases clipped from V and 3 bases from J, the junction kept 2 bases outside the gene matches. CDR3 length: 15 residues. The CDR3 nucleotides are TGCGCCAGCAGCTTGGCAGGGGGCTACAATCAGCCCCAGCATTTT. As protein: CASSLAGGYNQPQHF.

The chain links TRBV29-1 to TRBJ2-1; weak D call: TRBD1 (6 bases). The CDR3 is 13 amino acids. V shed 5 bases and J shed 2 bases, with 10 bases lying between them. In germline, CDR1 is SQVTM, CDR2 ANQGSEA. CDR3 amino acids: CSVQGDTYNEQFF. The CDR3 nucleotides read TGCAGCGTTCAAGGGGACACCTACAATGAGCAGTTCTTC.

The rearrangement joins TRBV13 to TRBJ1-1; no firm D call. CDR1 and CDR2 from the germline V gene are PRHDT and FYEKMQ (reference sequence). The ends were cut back, 5 bases at V and 7 bases at J, with 8 bases in the middle. The CDR3 has 11 amino acids. CDR3 sequence: CASSLGSEAFF. For the CDR3, the DNA is TGTGCCAGCAGCCTCGGGAGTGAAGCTTTCTTT.

This clonotype turned up a few times. The rearrangement links TRBV19 to TRBJ2-1, with 9 bases lining up with TRBD1. The V gene end was trimmed by 6 bases and the J gene end by 7 bases; junction bases not matched to a gene: 7. The germline gives CDR1 LNHDA, CDR2 SQIVND (reference sequence). This CDR3 comprises 14 residues. Written as DNA, the CDR3 is TGTGCCAGTAGCCGGGGACAGGGATTAAATGAGCAGTTCTTC. Encoded protein: CASSRGQGLNEQFF. Full variable domain (rest looked up from reference TRBV19 and TRBJ2-1): DGGITQSPKYLFRKEGQNVTLSCEQNLNHDAMYWYRQDPGQGLRLIYYSQIVNDFQKGDIAEGYSVSREKKESFPLTVTSAQKNPTAFYLCASSRGQGLNEQFFGPGTRLTVL.

The sample holds a few counts of this clonotype. The J gene is TRBJ2-7, the V gene TRBV10-3; 9 nucleotides line up with TRBD1. The germline gives CDR1 ENHRY, CDR2 SYGVKD. J was trimmed by 3 bases and V by 4 bases; bases with no gene match: 10. The CDR3 covers 16 residues. The CDR3 region has the DNA TGTGCCATCAGTGCCGTCTCGCCGGGACAGGGCTACGAGCAGTACTTC. Residues: CAISAVSPGQGYEQYF.

At least ten counts were recorded for this clonotype. The chain is built from TRBV20-1 and TRBJ2-2, with 10 bases matching TRBD2. The CDR3 contains 15 residues. Germline V gives CDR1 DFQATT, CDR2 SNEGSKA (reference sequence). V shed 4 bases and J 3 bases; nucleotides not matched to a gene: 5. CDR3 nucleotides: TGCAGTGCTAAAAGGACTAGCGGAGACACCGGGGAGCTGTTTTTT. Encoded protein: CSAKRTSGDTGELFF.

This clonotype has a handful of counts. This chain connects TRBV2 to TRBJ2-4; TRBD1 agrees at 7 bases. The CDR3 totals 15 residues. The ends lost 2 bases at V and 0 bases at J; junction bases unmatched: 1. Germline values: CDR1 SNHLY, CDR2 FYNNEI. This chain's CDR3 is CASSEQGVAKNIQYF. The CDR3 nucleotides are TGTGCCAGCAGTGAACAGGGGGTAGCCAAAAACATTCAGTACTTC.

The V and J genes are TRBV12-3 or TRBV12-4 and TRBJ2-7; D not resolved. The CDR3 extends over 12 amino acids. Between the trimmed V and J ends, which lost 5 bases and 4 bases, there was a span of 9 bases. The CDR3 DNA sequence: TGTGCCAGCAGTATAATGGAATACGAGCAGTACTTC. This translates into CASSIMEYEQYF.

With regard to this clonotype: A read error may be the cause here, since a much bigger clone is one base away. The V gene is TRBV5-1, the J gene TRBJ1-4; D remains ambiguous. The CDR3 consists of 15 residues. CDR1 and CDR2 (germline): SGHRS, YFSETQ. CDR3 sequence: CASSFGSRSNEELFF. CDR3 DNA sequence: TGCGCCAGCAGCTTCGGGAGCAGGAGTAATGAAGAACTGTTTTTT.

The chain recombines TRBV27 with TRBJ2-7; the D gene is possibly TRBD2 (6 bases). In germline, CDR1 is MNHEY, CDR2 SMNVEV (reference sequence). The CDR3 is made up of 15 amino acids. The V gene lost 8 bases and the J gene lost 4 bases, with 21 bases spanning the gap. This CDR3 reads CASSPLTAREYEQYF. The CDR3 DNA reads as TGTGCCAGCTCCCCCCTGACGGCGCGGGAATACGAGCAGTACTTC.

The V call is TRBV29-1, the J call TRBJ1-2; D is perhaps TRBD1 (6 bases). The CDR3 runs to 13 residues. Germline V gene lookup returns CDR1 SQVTM and CDR2 ANQGSEA. Trimming took off 4 bases at V and 2 bases at J, with 11 bases between the two ends. Written as DNA, the CDR3 is TGCAGCGTTGCTACAGGGACGAACTATGGCTACACCTTC. As protein: CSVATGTNYGYTF.

This clonotype came up a few times. The chain joins TRBV21-1 to TRBJ2-7; the D call in the table, TRBD2, was not verified against the DNA. TRBV21-1 is a pseudogene segment. This CDR3 contains 16 residues. The chain's CDR3 is CASSKENSGGLGEQYF. CDR3 nucleotides: TGTGCCAGCAGCAAAGAGAATAGCGGGGGATTGGGGGAGCAGTACTTC.

This clonotype has a count of ten or more. This sequence joins TRBV3-1 and TRBJ1-1, with unresolved D. The CDR3 has 14 amino acids. Germline V lookup: CDR1 LGHDT, CDR2 YNNKEL (reference sequence). V was shortened by 2 bases and J by 1 base, with 8 bases between the two germline ends. The CDR3 sequence: CASSQNAGNTEAFF. DNA for the CDR3: TGTGCCAGCAGCCAAAACGCAGGGAACACTGAAGCTTTCTTT.

The chain joins TRBV20-1 to TRBJ2-7; the match to TRBD2 covers 7 bases. The CDR3 totals 15 residues. V was pared by 3 bases and J by 4 bases, with 12 bases of the junction left unmatched. The germline V gene encodes CDR1 DFQATT and CDR2 SNEGSKA (reference sequence). CDR3 residues: CSASRDGPGGYEQYF. DNA of the CDR3: TGCAGTGCTAGTAGAGACGGGCCGGGGGGTTACGAGCAGTACTTC.

The table lists this clonotype with a few counts. The V call is TRBV15, the J call TRBJ2-7; 8 positions match TRBD2. After removal of 1 base from V and 3 bases from J, the junction contained 11 bases not matched to a gene. The CDR3 extends over 17 amino acids. Germline-derived CDR1 and CDR2 are LNHNV and YYDKDF (reference sequence). The CDR3 loop is CATSRGRLAGFYYEQYF. CDR3 nucleotides: TGTGCCACCAGCAGAGGACGGTTAGCGGGATTTTACTACGAGCAGTACTTC.

This clonotype was counted ten times or more. V is TRBV29-1 and J is TRBJ1-2; D is unresolved. This CDR3 contains 13 residues. Between the trimmed V and J ends, which lost 1 base and 6 bases, there was a span of 12 bases. In germline, CDR1 is SQVTM, CDR2 ANQGSEA. CDR3 nucleotides: TGCAGCGTTGAAGTCTGGAATGGACATGGCTACACCTTC. Translated, it gives CSVEVWNGHGYTF.

There are a few counts of this clonotype. The CDR3 nucleotides read TGCAGTGTCACACAGGGGGTTCGCAATCAGCCCCAGCATTTT. Translation: CSVTQGVRNQPQHF. The rearrangement uses TRBV20-1 and TRBJ1-5; the match to TRBD1 covers 8 bases. Germline-derived CDR1 and CDR2 are DFQATT and SNEGSKA (reference sequence). This CDR3 is 14 amino acids long. With 7 bases clipped from V and 2 bases from J, the junction kept 7 bases outside the gene matches.

In this sample, this clonotype turned up a few times. The chain is built from TRBV7-9 and TRBJ1-2, with D hard to call. The CDR3 consists of 15 residues. The germline V gene encodes CDR1 SEHNR and CDR2 FQNEAQ (reference sequence). Deletions cut 5 bases from V and 5 bases from J, with 18 bases between. CDR3 residues: CASSMSLMTAYGYTF. CDR3 nucleotide sequence: TGTGCCAGCAGCATGTCCCTTATGACGGCGTATGGCTACACCTTC.

The V call is TRBV5-4, the J call TRBJ2-5; 10 nucleotides match TRBD2. V trimming: 2 bases; J trimming: 1 base; junction bases outside the gene matches: 8. The CDR3 consists of 17 residues. CDR1 and CDR2 from the germline V gene are SGHNT and YYREEE (reference sequence). The DNA of the CDR3 is TGTGCCAGCAGCTTAGGGCTAGCGGGGGCCCTCCAAGAGACCCAGTACTTC. This translates into CASSLGLAGALQETQYF.

This clonotype was detected many times. J is TRBJ2-3 and V is TRBV12-3 or TRBV12-4; D perhaps matches TRBD1 (5 bases). This CDR3 has 15 amino acids. Trimming removed 6 bases at V and 1 base at J, with 14 bases between. The CDR3 nucleotides are TGTGCCAGCAGCCCCGGACAAGGGGGCACAGATACGCAGTATTTT. Its translation: CASSPGQGGTDTQYF.

The chain uses TRBV5-1 and TRBJ2-2, with 8 bases that match TRBD1. The V gene end was trimmed by 2 bases and the J gene end by 4 bases; junction bases not matched to a gene: 1. Germline V lookup: CDR1 SGHRS, CDR2 YFSETQ. This CDR3 is 14 amino acids long. CDR3 residues: CASSFTGGTGELFF. CDR3 sequence (DNA): TGCGCCAGCAGCTTTACAGGGGGCACCGGGGAGCTGTTTTTT.

This chain uses TRBV12-3 or TRBV12-4 with TRBJ1-6, with 11 bases that match TRBD1. The CDR3 spans 16 residues. Trimming removed 6 bases from V and 6 bases from J; junction bases left unmatched: 7. CDR3 in DNA: TGTGCCAGCAGCTGGGGACAGGGGGGTAGTAATTCACCCCTCCACTTT. As protein: CASSWGQGGSNSPLHF.

The chain joins TRBV5-1 to TRBJ1-2; the D gene is possibly TRBD1 (6 bases). V was clipped by 4 bases and J by 9 bases, with 13 bases between them. This CDR3 has 12 amino acids. The germline V gene encodes CDR1 SGHRS and CDR2 YFSETQ. The CDR3 DNA reads as TGCGCCAGCAGCGTGGACAGAATCAGCTACACCTTC. Its protein product is CASSVDRISYTF.